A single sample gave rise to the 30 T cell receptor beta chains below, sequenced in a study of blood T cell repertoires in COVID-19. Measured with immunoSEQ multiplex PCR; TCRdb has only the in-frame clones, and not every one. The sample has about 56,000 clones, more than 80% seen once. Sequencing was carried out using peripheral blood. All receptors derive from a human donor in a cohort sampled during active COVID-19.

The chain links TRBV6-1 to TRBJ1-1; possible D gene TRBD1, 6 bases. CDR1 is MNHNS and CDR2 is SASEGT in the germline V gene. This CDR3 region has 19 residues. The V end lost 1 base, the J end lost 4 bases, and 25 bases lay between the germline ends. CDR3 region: CASSEGMRTEGVRGTEAFF. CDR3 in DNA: TGTGCCAGCAGTGAAGGTATGAGGACAGAGGGGGTCCGTGGCACTGAAGCTTTCTTT.

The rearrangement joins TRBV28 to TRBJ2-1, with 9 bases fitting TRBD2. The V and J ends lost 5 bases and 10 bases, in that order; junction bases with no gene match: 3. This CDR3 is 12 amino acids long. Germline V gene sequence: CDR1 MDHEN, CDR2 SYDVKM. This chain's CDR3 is CASSGGLAEQFF. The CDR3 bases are TGTGCCAGCAGTGGGGGACTAGCAGAGCAGTTCTTC.

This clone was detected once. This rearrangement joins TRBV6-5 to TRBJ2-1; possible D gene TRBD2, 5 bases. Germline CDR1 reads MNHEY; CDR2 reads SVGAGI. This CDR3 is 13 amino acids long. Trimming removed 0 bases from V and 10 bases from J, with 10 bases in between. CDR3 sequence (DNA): TGTGCCAGCAGTTACTCTAGCTCGGGGGAGCAGTTCTTC. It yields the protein CASSYSSSGEQFF.

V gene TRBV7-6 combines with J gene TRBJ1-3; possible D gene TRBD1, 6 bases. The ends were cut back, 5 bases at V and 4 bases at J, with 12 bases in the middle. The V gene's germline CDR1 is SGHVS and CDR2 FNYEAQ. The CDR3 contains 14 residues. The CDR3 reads CASSRGAGGNTIYF. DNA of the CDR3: TGTGCCAGCAGCCGGGGGGCAGGGGGAAACACCATATATTTT.

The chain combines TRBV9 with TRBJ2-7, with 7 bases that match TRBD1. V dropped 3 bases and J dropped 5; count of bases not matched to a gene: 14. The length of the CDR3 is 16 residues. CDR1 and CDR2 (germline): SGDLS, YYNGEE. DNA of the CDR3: TGTGCCAGCAGCGCAGACTTCCAGACAGGGATTCACGAGCAGTACTTC. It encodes CASSADFQTGIHEQYF.

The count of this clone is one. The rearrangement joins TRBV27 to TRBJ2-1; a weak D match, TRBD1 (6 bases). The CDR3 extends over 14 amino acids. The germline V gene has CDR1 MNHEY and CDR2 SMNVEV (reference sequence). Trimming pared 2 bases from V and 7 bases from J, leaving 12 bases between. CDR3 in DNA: TGTGCCAGCAGTTTAGGGGGCCACGTGAATGAGCAGTTCTTC. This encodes CASSLGGHVNEQFF.

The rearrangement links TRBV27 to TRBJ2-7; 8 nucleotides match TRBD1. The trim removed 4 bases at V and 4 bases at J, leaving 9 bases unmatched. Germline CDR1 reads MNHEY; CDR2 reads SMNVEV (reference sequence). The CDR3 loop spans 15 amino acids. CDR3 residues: CASSSLGQGAYEQYF. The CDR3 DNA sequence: TGTGCCAGCAGTTCCCTTGGGCAGGGGGCATACGAGCAGTACTTC.

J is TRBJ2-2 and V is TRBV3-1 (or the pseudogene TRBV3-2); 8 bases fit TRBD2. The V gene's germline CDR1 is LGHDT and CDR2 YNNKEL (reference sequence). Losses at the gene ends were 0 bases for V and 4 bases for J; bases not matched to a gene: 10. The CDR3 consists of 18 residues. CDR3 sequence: CASSQDKASGLSTGELFF. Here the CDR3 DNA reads TGTGCCAGCAGCCAAGATAAAGCTAGCGGGTTATCCACCGGGGAGCTGTTTTTT.

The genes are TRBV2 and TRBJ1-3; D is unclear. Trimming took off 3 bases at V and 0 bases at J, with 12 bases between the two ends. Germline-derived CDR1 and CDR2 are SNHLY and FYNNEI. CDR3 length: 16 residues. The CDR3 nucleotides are TGTGCCAGCAGTGATAGGAGTCCACACTCTGGAAACACCATATATTTT. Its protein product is CASSDRSPHSGNTIYF.

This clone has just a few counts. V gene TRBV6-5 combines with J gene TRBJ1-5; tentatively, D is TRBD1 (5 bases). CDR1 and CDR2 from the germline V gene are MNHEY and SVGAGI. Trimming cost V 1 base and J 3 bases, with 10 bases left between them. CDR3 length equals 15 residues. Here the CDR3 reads CASSYWPRDNQPQHF. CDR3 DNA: TGTGCCAGCAGTTACTGGCCCAGGGACAATCAGCCCCAGCATTTT.

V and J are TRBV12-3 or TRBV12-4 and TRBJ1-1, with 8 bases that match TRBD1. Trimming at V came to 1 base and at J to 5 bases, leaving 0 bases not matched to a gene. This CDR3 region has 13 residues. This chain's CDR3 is CASSLGTGTEAFF. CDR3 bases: TGTGCCAGCAGTTTAGGGACAGGGACTGAAGCTTTCTTT.

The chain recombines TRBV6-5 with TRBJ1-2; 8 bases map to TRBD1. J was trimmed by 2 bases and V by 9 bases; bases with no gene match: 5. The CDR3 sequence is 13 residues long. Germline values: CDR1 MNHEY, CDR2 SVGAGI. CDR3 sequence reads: CASQGQGNYGYTF. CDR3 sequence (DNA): TGTGCCAGTCAAGGACAGGGCAACTATGGCTACACCTTC.

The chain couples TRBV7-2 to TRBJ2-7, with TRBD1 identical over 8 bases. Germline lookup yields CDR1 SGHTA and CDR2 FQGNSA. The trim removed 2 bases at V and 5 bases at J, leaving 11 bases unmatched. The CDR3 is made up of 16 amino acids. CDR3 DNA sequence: TGTGCCAGCAGCTTAAGGGCAGGGGGCTGGTCGCACGAGCAGTACTTC. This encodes CASSLRAGGWSHEQYF.

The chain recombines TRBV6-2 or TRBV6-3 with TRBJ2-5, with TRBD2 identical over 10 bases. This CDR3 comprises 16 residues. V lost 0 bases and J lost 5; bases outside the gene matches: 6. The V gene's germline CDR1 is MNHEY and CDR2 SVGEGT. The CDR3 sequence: CASSYSERGGRETQYF. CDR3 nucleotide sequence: TGTGCCAGCAGTTACTCCGAGCGGGGGGGCCGGGAGACCCAGTACTTC.

CDR3 DNA sequence: TGCGCCAGCACCCCACAGGAATTTGGTTCTGGGGCCAACGTCCTGACTTTC. Translation gives CASTPQEFGSGANVLTF. The chain has TRBV5-1 and TRBJ2-6, with D perhaps matching TRBD1 (5 bases). The CDR3 is made up of 17 amino acids. CDR1 and CDR2 from the germline V gene are SGHRS and YFSETQ. V was trimmed by 6 bases and J by 1 base, leaving 17 bases between them. Full variable domain (rest looked up from reference TRBV5-1 and TRBJ2-6): KAGVTQTPRYLIKTRGQQVTLSCSPISGHRSVSWYQQTPGQGLQFLFEYFSETQRNKGNFPGRFSGRQFSNSRSEMNVSTLELGDSALYLCASTPQEFGSGANVLTFGAGSRLTVL.

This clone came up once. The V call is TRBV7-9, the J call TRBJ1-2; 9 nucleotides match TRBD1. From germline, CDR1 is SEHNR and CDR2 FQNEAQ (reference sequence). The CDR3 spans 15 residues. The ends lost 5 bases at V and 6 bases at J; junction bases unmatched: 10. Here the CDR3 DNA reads TGTGCCAGCAGCCACGGGACAGGGAGGCGGAATGGCTACACCTTC. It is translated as CASSHGTGRRNGYTF.

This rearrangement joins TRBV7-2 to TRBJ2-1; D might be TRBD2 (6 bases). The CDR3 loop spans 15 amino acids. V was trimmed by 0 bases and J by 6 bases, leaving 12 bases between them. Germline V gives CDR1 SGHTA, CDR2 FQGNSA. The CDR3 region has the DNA TGTGCCAGCAGCTTAGCGCCCCGGGACTTCAATGAGCAGTTCTTC. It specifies CASSLAPRDFNEQFF.

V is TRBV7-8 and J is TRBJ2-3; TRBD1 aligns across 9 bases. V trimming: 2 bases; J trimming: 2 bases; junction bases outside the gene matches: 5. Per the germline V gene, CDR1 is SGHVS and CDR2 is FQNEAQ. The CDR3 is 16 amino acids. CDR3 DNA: TGTGCCAGCAGCTTAAGTCGGACAGGGGTCACAGATACGCAGTATTTT. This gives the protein CASSLSRTGVTDTQYF. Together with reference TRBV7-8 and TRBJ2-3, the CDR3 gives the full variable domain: GAGVSQSPRYKVAKRGQDVALRCDPISGHVSLFWYQQALGQGPEFLTYFQNEAQLDKSGLPSDRFFAERPEGSVSTLKIQRTQQEDSAVYLCASSLSRTGVTDTQYFGPGTRLTVL.

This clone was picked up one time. CDR3 sequence: CASSVHPRQANTEAFF. CDR3 bases: TGTGCCAGCAGTGTACATCCGCGACAGGCGAACACTGAAGCTTTCTTT. The genes are TRBV2 and TRBJ1-1; a possible D gene is TRBD1 (6 bases). Trimming stripped 4 bases from V and 1 base from J, with 16 bases between. Germline V gives CDR1 SNHLY, CDR2 FYNNEI. The CDR3 runs to 16 residues.

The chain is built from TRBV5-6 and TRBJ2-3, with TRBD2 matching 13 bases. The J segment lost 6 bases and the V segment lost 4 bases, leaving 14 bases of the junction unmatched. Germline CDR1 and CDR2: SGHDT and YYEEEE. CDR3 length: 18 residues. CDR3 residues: CASSLLAGGPGPSDTQYF. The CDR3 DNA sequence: TGTGCCAGCAGCCTACTAGCGGGGGGGCCGGGCCCGTCGGATACGCAGTATTTT.

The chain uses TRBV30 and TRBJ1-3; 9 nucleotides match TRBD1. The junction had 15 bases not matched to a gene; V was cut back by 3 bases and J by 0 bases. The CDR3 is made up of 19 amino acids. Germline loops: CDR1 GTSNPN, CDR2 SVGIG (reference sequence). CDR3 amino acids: CAWSLGTGPFGSSGNTIYF. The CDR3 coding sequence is TGTGCCTGGAGCTTAGGGACAGGGCCGTTCGGGAGCTCTGGAAACACCATATATTTT.

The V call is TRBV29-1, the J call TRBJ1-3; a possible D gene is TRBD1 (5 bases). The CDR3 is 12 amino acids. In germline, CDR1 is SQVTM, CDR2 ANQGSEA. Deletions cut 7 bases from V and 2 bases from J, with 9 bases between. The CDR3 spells CSASTAGNTIYF. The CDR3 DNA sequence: TGCAGCGCCTCGACAGCTGGAAACACCATATATTTT.

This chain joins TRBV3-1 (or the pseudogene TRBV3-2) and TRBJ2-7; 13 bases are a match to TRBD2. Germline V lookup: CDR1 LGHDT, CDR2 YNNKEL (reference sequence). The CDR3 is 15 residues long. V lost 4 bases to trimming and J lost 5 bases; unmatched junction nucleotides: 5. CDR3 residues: CASSLRTSGGDEQYF. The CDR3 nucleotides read TGTGCCAGCAGCCTCCGGACTAGCGGGGGCGACGAGCAGTACTTC.

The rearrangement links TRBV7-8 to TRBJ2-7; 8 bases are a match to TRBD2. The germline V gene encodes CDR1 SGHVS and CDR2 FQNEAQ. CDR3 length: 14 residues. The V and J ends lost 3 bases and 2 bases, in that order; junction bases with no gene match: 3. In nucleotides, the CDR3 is TGTGCCAGCAGCTTTCAGCGGGGGACCTACGAGCAGTACTTC. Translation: CASSFQRGTYEQYF.

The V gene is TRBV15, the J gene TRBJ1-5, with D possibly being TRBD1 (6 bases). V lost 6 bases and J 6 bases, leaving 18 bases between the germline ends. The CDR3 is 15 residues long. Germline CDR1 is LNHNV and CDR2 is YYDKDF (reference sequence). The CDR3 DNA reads TGTGCCACCAGTCTCTGGTCCAAAGGGGGTCAGCCCCAGCATTTT. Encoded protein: CATSLWSKGGQPQHF.

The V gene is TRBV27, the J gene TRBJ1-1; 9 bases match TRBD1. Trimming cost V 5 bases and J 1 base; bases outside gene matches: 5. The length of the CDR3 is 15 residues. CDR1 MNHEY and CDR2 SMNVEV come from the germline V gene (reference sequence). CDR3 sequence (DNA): TGTGCCAGCAGTCCGGGGACAGGGCGGAACACTGAAGCTTTCTTT. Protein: CASSPGTGRNTEAFF.

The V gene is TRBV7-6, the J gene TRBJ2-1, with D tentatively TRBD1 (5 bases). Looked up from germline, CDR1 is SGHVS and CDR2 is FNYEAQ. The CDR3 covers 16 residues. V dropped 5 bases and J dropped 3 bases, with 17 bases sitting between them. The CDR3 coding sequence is TGTGCCAGCAGCCCCCTACAGGACCCCTTCTACAATGAGCAGTTCTTC. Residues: CASSPLQDPFYNEQFF.

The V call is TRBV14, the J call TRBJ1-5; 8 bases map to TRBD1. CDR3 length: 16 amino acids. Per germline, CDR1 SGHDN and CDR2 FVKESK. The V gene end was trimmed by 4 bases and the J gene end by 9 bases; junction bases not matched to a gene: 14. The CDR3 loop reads CASSPHRDRISWPQHF. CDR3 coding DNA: TGTGCCAGCAGCCCGCACCGGGACAGGATCTCGTGGCCCCAGCATTTT.

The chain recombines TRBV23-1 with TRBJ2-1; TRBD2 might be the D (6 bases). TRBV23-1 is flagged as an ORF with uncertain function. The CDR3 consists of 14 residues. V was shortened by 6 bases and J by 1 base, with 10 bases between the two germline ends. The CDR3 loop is CASSLGRSYNEQFF. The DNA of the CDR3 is TGCGCCAGCAGCCTGGGGAGGTCCTACAATGAGCAGTTCTTC.

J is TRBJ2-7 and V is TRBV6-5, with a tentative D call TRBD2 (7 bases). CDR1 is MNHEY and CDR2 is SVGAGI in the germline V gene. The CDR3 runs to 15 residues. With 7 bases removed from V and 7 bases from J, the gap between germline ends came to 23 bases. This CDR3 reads CASKLTEGGGGEQYF. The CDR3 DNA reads TGTGCCAGCAAACTCACTGAGGGAGGGGGTGGTGAGCAGTACTTC.